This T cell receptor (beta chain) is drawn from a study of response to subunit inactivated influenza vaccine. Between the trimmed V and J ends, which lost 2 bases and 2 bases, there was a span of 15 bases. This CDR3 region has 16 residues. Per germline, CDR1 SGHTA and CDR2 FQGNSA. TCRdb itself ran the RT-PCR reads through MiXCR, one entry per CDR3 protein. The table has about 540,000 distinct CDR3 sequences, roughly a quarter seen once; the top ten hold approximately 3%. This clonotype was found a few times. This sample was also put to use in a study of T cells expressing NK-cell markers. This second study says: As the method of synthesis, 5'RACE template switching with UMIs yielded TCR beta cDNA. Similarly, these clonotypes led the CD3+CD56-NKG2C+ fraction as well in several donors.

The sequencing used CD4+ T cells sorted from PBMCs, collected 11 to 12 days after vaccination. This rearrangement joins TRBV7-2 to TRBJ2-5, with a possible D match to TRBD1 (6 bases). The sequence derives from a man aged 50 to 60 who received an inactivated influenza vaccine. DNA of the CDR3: TGTGCCAGCAGCTTATTGGGGCCAGGGGAACAAGAGACCCAGTACTTC. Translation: CASSLLGPGEQETQYF.